Listed below are T cell receptor beta chains from one sample, sequenced in a study of T cells after yellow fever vaccination. TCRdb itself ran the 5' RACE reads through MiXCR, one entry per CDR3 protein. Here the sample spans roughly 340,000 distinct CDR3 sequences, approximately 9% being singletons. The sample in question was PBMCs, obtained on the day of the first yellow fever vaccination. These TCRs come from a man aged 18 to 29 who received the YFV17D yellow fever vaccine. Both conserved end residues are part of each CDR3. D genes are given only for firm matches. Size is stated for part of the rows, as once, few or many counts, or as a class when the clone is expanded.

clone_size j_call v_call d_call cdr3_aa cdr3_nt
- TRBJ2-1 TRBV5-4 TRBD2 CASSLEERGYNEQFF TGTGCCAGCAGCTTGGAGGAGCGGGGGTACAATGAGCAGTTCTTC
- TRBJ2-1 TRBV18 TRBD2 CASSPPGLTGGLDNEQFF TGTGCCAGCTCACCACCCGGACTAACGGGGGGGCTCGACAATGAGCAGTTCTTC
many TRBJ2-1 TRBV27 - CASSFPVGEQFF TGTGCCAGCAGTTTCCCAGTCGGTGAGCAGTTCTTC
few TRBJ1-2 TRBV7-6 - CASSLVAGPYGYTF TGTGCCAGCAGCTTAGTGGCGGGGCCCTATGGCTACACCTTC
- TRBJ2-3 TRBV29-1 - CSVEVAENTQYF TGCAGCGTTGAAGTTGCGGAAAATACGCAGTATTTT
many TRBJ2-3 TRBV29-1 - CSVVPAKLPTDTQYF TGCAGCGTTGTTCCCGCGAAACTACCCACAGATACGCAGTATTTT
few TRBJ2-1 TRBV20-1 TRBD2 CSASSGGNEQFF TGCAGTGCCAGTAGCGGGGGAAATGAGCAGTTCTTC
many TRBJ2-7 TRBV4-3 - CASSASGRGSYEQYF TGCGCCAGCAGCGCCTCAGGGCGCGGCTCCTACGAGCAGTACTTC
few TRBJ1-1 TRBV7-2 - CASSLTQRSNTEAFF TGTGCCAGCAGCTTAACCCAAAGGTCGAACACTGAAGCTTTCTTT
few TRBJ1-1 TRBV15 - CATSGGGDTEAFF TGTGCCACCAGCGGCGGCGGGGACACTGAAGCTTTCTTT
many TRBJ2-7 TRBV7-2 TRBD1 CASSNPDRGRFEQYF TGTGCCAGCAGCAATCCTGACAGGGGGCGCTTCGAGCAGTACTTC
- TRBJ2-1 TRBV10-3 TRBD2 CAISPSGGESYNEQFF TGTGCCATCAGTCCTAGCGGGGGGGAGTCCTACAATGAGCAGTTCTTC
few TRBJ2-1 TRBV20-1 - CSAPETGIYNEQFF TGCAGTGCGCCGGAGACAGGAATCTACAATGAGCAGTTCTTC
- TRBJ2-4 TRBV5-1 TRBD2 CASSIGTSGDIQYF TGCGCCAGCAGCATCGGGACTAGCGGTGACATTCAGTACTTC
- TRBJ2-6 TRBV30 - CAFSAVPDGANVLTF TGTGCCTTCTCGGCGGTCCCAGATGGGGCCAACGTCCTGACTTTC
few TRBJ1-3 TRBV6-5 - CASSYTRLAFSGNTIYF TGTGCCAGCAGTTACACCCGGTTGGCATTCTCTGGAAACACCATATATTTT
- TRBJ1-3 TRBV4-3 - CASSQVLQSGNTIYF TGCGCCAGCAGCCAAGTATTACAGTCTGGAAACACCATATATTTT
few TRBJ1-5 TRBV6-1 - CASRENEFAYQPQHF TGTGCCAGCAGAGAAAACGAATTCGCCTATCAGCCCCAGCATTTT
few TRBJ2-5 TRBV20-1 TRBD2 CSARPFSGGRQETQYF TGCAGTGCCCGCCCTTTTAGCGGGGGGCGACAAGAGACCCAGTACTTC
- TRBJ2-3 TRBV4-2 TRBD2 CASSQDVLAGGRYF TGTGCCAGCAGCCAAGATGTTTTAGCGGGGGGGCGGTATTTT
- TRBJ2-1 TRBV5-1 - CASGQGGDNEQFF TGCGCCAGCGGACAGGGAGGGGACAATGAGCAGTTCTTC
many TRBJ2-1 TRBV6-2/TRBV6-3 - CASRLSSYNEQFF TGTGCCAGCAGATTGAGCTCCTACAATGAGCAGTTCTTC
- TRBJ1-3 TRBV5-1 - CASSLTGPYSGNTIYF TGCGCCAGCAGCTTGACAGGACCGTACTCTGGAAACACCATATATTTT
many TRBJ2-7 TRBV12-3/TRBV12-4 TRBD2 CASTPSGGTREQYF TGTGCCAGCACCCCCTCGGGGGGTACCCGCGAGCAGTACTTC
- TRBJ1-4 TRBV20-1 TRBD1 CSASPPGQGYEKLFF TGCAGTGCTAGTCCCCCGGGACAGGGGTATGAAAAACTGTTTTTT
few TRBJ2-3 TRBV25-1 - CASSEYPELAQYF TGTGCCAGCAGTGAATACCCCGAGTTGGCGCAGTATTTT
few TRBJ2-3 TRBV7-6 TRBD2 CASSGVGGGTDTQYF TGTGCCAGCAGCGGGGTCGGCGGGGGGACAGATACGCAGTATTTT
- TRBJ1-4 TRBV5-1 - CASSSGRLNEKLFF TGCGCCAGCAGCTCGGGAAGATTAAATGAAAAACTGTTTTTT
- TRBJ2-1 TRBV12-3/TRBV12-4 TRBD2 CASSSSDASGGFNEQFF TGTGCCAGCAGCTCCTCTGATGCTAGCGGGGGGTTCAATGAGCAGTTCTTC
few TRBJ2-5 TRBV12-3/TRBV12-4 TRBD2 CASRVAGGVETQYF TGTGCCAGCAGAGTAGCGGGGGGGGTCGAGACCCAGTACTTC
- TRBJ2-1 TRBV3-1 TRBD1 CASSPTGTGEQFF TGTGCCAGCAGCCCGACAGGGACCGGTGAGCAGTTCTTC
few TRBJ2-5 TRBV5-4 TRBD1 CASSRQGSVETQYF TGTGCCAGCAGCAGACAGGGGTCGGTGGAGACCCAGTACTTC
few TRBJ1-6 TRBV12-3/TRBV12-4 TRBD1 CASSPTDRGGSPLHF TGTGCCAGCAGCCCGACCGACAGGGGCGGTTCACCCCTCCACTTT
many TRBJ1-1 TRBV6-5 - CASSYSSNTEAFF TGTGCCAGCAGTTACTCGTCGAACACTGAAGCTTTCTTT
few TRBJ2-6 TRBV4-3 - CASSHARGVGANVLTF TGCGCCAGCAGCCACGCTAGGGGCGTAGGGGCCAACGTCCTGACTTTC
- TRBJ2-1 TRBV29-1 - CSVGAPGSGHEQFF TGCAGCGTTGGGGCTCCGGGGTCCGGGCATGAGCAGTTCTTC
few TRBJ2-1 TRBV11-3 - CASSFSGAGYNEQFF TGTGCCAGCAGCTTTTCAGGGGCCGGCTACAATGAGCAGTTCTTC
many TRBJ2-7 TRBV6-1 - CASSARVIYEQYF TGTGCCAGCAGTGCCAGGGTTATCTACGAGCAGTACTTC
- TRBJ2-3 TRBV5-5 TRBD2 CASLTSGVTDTQYF TGTGCCAGCTTGACTAGCGGGGTGACAGATACGCAGTATTTT